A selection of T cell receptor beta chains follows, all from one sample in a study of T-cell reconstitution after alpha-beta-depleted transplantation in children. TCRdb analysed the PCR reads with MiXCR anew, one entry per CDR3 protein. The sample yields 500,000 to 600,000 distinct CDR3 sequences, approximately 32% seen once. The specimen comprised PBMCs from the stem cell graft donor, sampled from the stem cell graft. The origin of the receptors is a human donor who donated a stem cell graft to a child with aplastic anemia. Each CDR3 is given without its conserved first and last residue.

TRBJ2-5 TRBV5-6 ASSLAGRDGGETQY
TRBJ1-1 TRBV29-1 SATQFSQAF
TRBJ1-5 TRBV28 ASSLGQGYRQPQH
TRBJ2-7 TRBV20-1 SARTGGRNEQY
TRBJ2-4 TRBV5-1 ASSKIPPLLADVAKNIQY
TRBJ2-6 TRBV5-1 ASSLAVSSGANVLT
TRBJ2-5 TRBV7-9 ASSFGGARETQY
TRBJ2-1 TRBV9 ASSVATDNEQF
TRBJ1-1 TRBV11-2 ASSPRDQDGWMNTEAF
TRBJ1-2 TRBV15 ATRGISQGAGYGYT
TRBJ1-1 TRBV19 ASKQGGGAFKEAF
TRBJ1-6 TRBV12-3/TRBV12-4 ASSRQGASPLH
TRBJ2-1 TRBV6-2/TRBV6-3 ASSSWTGSSYNEQF
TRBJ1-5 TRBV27 ASSWAGRRNQPQH
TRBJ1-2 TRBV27 ASSLSGQGNNGYT
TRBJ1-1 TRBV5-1 ASSLQGVHGNTEAF
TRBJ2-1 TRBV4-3 ASSQDAGTSGSNNEQF
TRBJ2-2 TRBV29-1 SAGPANTGELF
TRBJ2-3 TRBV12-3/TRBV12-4 ASSSGLFSTDTQY
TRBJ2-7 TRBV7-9 ASSLTTYEQY
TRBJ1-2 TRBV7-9 ASSFLSKDYGYT
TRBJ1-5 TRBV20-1 SARDLRESSNQPQH
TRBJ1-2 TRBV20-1 SARDPTDGYT
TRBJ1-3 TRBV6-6 ASRTTGLGNTIY
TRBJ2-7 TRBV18 ASLQTYGSSYEQY
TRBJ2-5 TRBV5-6 ASSTPGAGVVETQY
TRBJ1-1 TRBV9 ASSVATGTEAF
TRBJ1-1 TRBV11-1 ASSYSSEAF